This TCR beta chain was identified during a study of T cells in Graves' hyperthyroidism and ophthalmopathy. Regions amplified from RNA transcripts were the TCR beta CDR3 regions. HTBI primers were used for first-round RT-PCR of the TCR CDR3. MiXCR, applied by TCRdb to the multiplex PCR reads, yields one record per CDR3 protein. The sample has about 840,000 distinct CDR3 sequences, 35% to 40% seen once. Orbital computed tomography and thyroid ultrasound, together with serum TRAb and thyroxine and clinical symptoms, were used for diagnoses. The germline CDR1 and CDR2 sequences are SGHRS and YFSETQ. The germline V and J ends were trimmed by 0 bases and 0 bases, with 12 bases remaining between them. The CDR3 extends over 16 amino acids.

Material: blood. The sequence came from a young man with Graves' hyperthyroidism. The chain joins TRBV5-1 to TRBJ1-2; D perhaps matches TRBD1 (5 bases). The DNA for the CDR3 is TGCGCCAGCAGCTTGGTCTATGGGGACTCTAACTATGGCTACACCTTC. As protein: CASSLVYGDSNYGYTF. Full variable domain (outside the CDR3, taken from reference TRBV5-1 and TRBJ1-2): KAGVTQTPRYLIKTRGQQVTLSCSPISGHRSVSWYQQTPGQGLQFLFEYFSETQRNKGNFPGRFSGRQFSNSRSEMNVSTLELGDSALYLCASSLVYGDSNYGYTFGSGTRLTVV.